Below, 30 T cell receptor beta chains from the same sample are listed, as sequenced in a study of blood T cell repertoires in COVID-19. The repertoire was sequenced with immunoSEQ multiplex PCR; TCRdb's copy has only in-frame clones and lacks some. The sample consists of under 500,000 clones, roughly 91% of them appearing once. The sample comprised peripheral blood. The receptors originated from a young woman with acute or convalescent COVID-19.

CDR3 sequence reads: CASSFGSNEKLFF. The CDR3 DNA is TGTGCCAGCAGTTTTGGCAGTAATGAAAAACTGTTTTTT. This rearrangement joins TRBV12-3 or TRBV12-4 to TRBJ1-4, with unresolved D. This CDR3 has 13 residues. V gave up 3 bases and J gave up 4 bases, with 6 bases separating them.

On this clone itself: Other DNA sequences from this sample encode an identical CDR3 as well. The chain couples TRBV12-3 or TRBV12-4 to TRBJ1-2; 7 positions agree with TRBD1. V shed 6 bases and J 3 bases; nucleotides not matched to a gene: 1. CDR3 length: 12 residues. The CDR3 protein is CASSDRDYGYTF. CDR3 DNA: TGTGCCAGCAGCGACAGGGACTATGGCTACACCTTC.

V gene TRBV9 combines with J gene TRBJ2-5; perhaps TRBD1 as D (6 bases). The CDR3 consists of 16 residues. Germline V lookup: CDR1 SGDLS, CDR2 YYNGEE. V was cut by 3 bases and J by 2 bases, with 17 bases left in between. The CDR3 region has the DNA TGTGCCAGCAGCGCTGGGGGCAGACAAAGGCAAGAGACCCAGTACTTC. Translation: CASSAGGRQRQETQYF.

The chain joins TRBV2 to TRBJ2-2, with TRBD1 matching 9 bases. The germline CDR1 and CDR2 sequences are SNHLY and FYNNEI. This CDR3 region has 17 residues. V lost 3 bases and J lost 4; bases outside the gene matches: 9. Written as DNA, the CDR3 is TGTGCCAGCAGTGAGGGAATAGGACAGGGGAGCACCGGGGAGCTGTTTTTT. Protein sequence: CASSEGIGQGSTGELFF.

The chain uses TRBV24-1 and TRBJ2-7; the D is unclear. The germline V gene has CDR1 KGHDR and CDR2 SFDVKD. This CDR3 spans 16 amino acids. V was trimmed by 2 bases and J by 0 bases, leaving 13 bases between them. The CDR3 region has the DNA TGTGCCACCAGTGATTCGTCTGGCGGTCTCTCCTACGAGCAGTACTTC. This codes for CATSDSSGGLSYEQYF.

The chain uses TRBV5-1 and TRBJ1-2, with 7 bases fitting TRBD1. The ends lost 2 bases at V and 8 bases at J; junction bases unmatched: 6. The germline CDR1 and CDR2 sequences are SGHRS and YFSETQ. This CDR3 region has 13 residues. The DNA for the CDR3 is TGCGCCAGCAGCTTACAGGGGCAGGGCGGCTACACCTTC. It translates to CASSLQGQGGYTF.

The chain couples TRBV6-5 to TRBJ2-1; D possibly corresponds to TRBD2 (5 bases). The CDR3 extends over 14 amino acids. V gave up 0 bases and J gave up 15 bases, with 18 bases separating them. Looked up from germline, CDR1 is MNHEY and CDR2 is SVGAGI. CDR3 nucleotide sequence: TGTGCCAGCAGTTACTCCCCCAAAGCGGTAGCTCCGTTCTTC. Its protein is CASSYSPKAVAPFF.

The rearrangement links TRBV12-1 to TRBJ2-3; TRBD2 is the table's D call and was not checked against the DNA. TRBV12-1 is noted as a pseudogene. The CDR3 runs to 16 residues. CDR3 protein: CASSLAERGGPDTQYF. CDR3 bases: TGTGCCAGCAGCTTAGCCGAGCGGGGGGGCCCCGATACGCAGTATTTT.

This chain links TRBV3-1 (or the pseudogene TRBV3-2) with TRBJ2-7; the D gene is possibly TRBD2 (5 bases). Per germline, CDR1 LGHDT and CDR2 YNNKEL (reference sequence). The CDR3 runs 15 residues. The V gene lost 5 bases and the J gene lost 0 bases, with 14 bases spanning the gap. This chain's CDR3 is CASSAIGSSSYEQYF. As DNA, the CDR3 is TGTGCCAGCAGCGCAATAGGGAGTAGCTCCTACGAGCAGTACTTC.

The chain carries TRBV3-1 (or the pseudogene TRBV3-2) and TRBJ2-5; 10 bases map to TRBD2. The V gene's germline CDR1 is LGHDT and CDR2 YNNKEL (reference sequence). Germline trimming cut 4 bases from V and 4 bases from J; bases unmatched to any gene: 6. The CDR3 has 15 residues. CDR3 coding DNA: TGTGCCAGCAGCCGGGCTAGCGGGGGATTAGAGACCCAGTACTTC. This translates into CASSRASGGLETQYF.

V is TRBV30 and J is TRBJ1-3; D remains ambiguous. CDR1 and CDR2 (germline): GTSNPN, SVGIG (reference sequence). CDR3 length equals 16 residues. Trimming removed 2 bases at V and 0 bases at J, with 14 bases between. CDR3 protein: CAWSLLGGFSGNTIYF. In nucleotides, the CDR3 is TGTGCCTGGAGTCTCCTAGGTGGCTTCTCTGGAAACACCATATATTTT.

The gene calls are TRBV6-6 and TRBJ2-2, with no clear D. Germline CDR1 and CDR2: MNHNY and SVGAGI (reference sequence). Deletions cut 6 bases from V and 1 base from J, with 3 bases between. The CDR3 extends over 12 amino acids. This chain's CDR3 is CASSRNTGELFF. In nucleotides, the CDR3 is TGTGCCAGCAGCAGGAACACCGGGGAGCTGTTTTTT.

The rearrangement joins TRBV5-8 to TRBJ1-6; 10 positions match TRBD1. Germline V gene lookup returns CDR1 SGHTS and CDR2 YDEGEE. CDR3 length equals 16 residues. V lost 2 bases, J lost 7 bases, and 6 bases stayed unmatched. CDR3 coding DNA: TGTGCCAGCAGCTTCGGGACAGGGGTAGGGAATTCACCCCTCCACTTT. This codes for CASSFGTGVGNSPLHF. Together with reference TRBV5-8 and TRBJ1-6, the CDR3 gives the full variable domain: EAGVTQSPTHLIKTRGQQATLRCSPISGHTSVYWYQQALGLGLQFLLWYDEGEERNRGNFPPRFSGRQFPNYSSELNVNALELEDSALYLCASSFGTGVGNSPLHFGNGTRLTVT.

Note on this clone: Other DNA sequences in this sample translate to the same CDR3. The V gene is TRBV5-1, the J gene TRBJ2-5, with 9 bases aligning to TRBD1. CDR3 size: 15 residues. The germline gives CDR1 SGHRS, CDR2 YFSETQ. With V trimmed by 0 bases and J by 0 bases, 0 bases remained unmatched. In nucleotides, the CDR3 is TGCGCCAGCAGCTTGGGGGACAGGGACCAAGAGACCCAGTACTTC. Its protein is CASSLGDRDQETQYF.

The chain is built from TRBV7-3 and TRBJ2-1; TRBD2 aligns across 8 bases. Unmatched junction bases numbered 7, after V lost 5 bases and J lost 4 bases. The length of the CDR3 is 15 residues. The germline V gene has CDR1 SGHTA and CDR2 FQGTGA. The CDR3 sequence is CASSLTGGSYNEQFF. The CDR3 DNA reads as TGTGCCAGCAGCCTTACGGGGGGGAGTTACAATGAGCAGTTCTTC.

The rearrangement uses TRBV6-1 and TRBJ2-1, with a weak D call TRBD2 (5 bases). The V end lost 2 bases, the J end lost 3 bases, and 11 bases lay between the germline ends. Germline assignment: CDR1 MNHNS and CDR2 SASEGT. This CDR3 contains 15 residues. CDR3 DNA: TGTGCCAGCAGTGAACACACGGGAAACTACAATGAGCAGTTCTTC. Protein product: CASSEHTGNYNEQFF.

The chain carries TRBV21-1 and TRBJ2-7; the DNA was not compared with TRBD1, the D call given in the table. TRBV21-1 represents a pseudogene. This CDR3 is built from 18 residues. CDR3 in DNA: TGTGCCAGCAGCCCCCGGGCCTGCATCCGGACAGTAAACTACGAGCAGTACTTC. This sequence encodes CASSPRACIRTVNYEQYF.

This clone was observed once. This chain links TRBV3-1 (or the pseudogene TRBV3-2) with TRBJ2-7, with D possibly being TRBD1 (6 bases). V was trimmed by 0 bases and J by 1 base, leaving 7 bases between them. Germline V CDR1 and CDR2: LGHDT, YNNKEL (reference sequence). The CDR3 has 14 amino acids. The CDR3 region has the DNA TGTGCCAGCAGCCAAGAAGGGGGATCCTACGAGCAGTACTTC. Its translation is CASSQEGGSYEQYF.

This clone was recorded once. The V and J genes are TRBV6-5 and TRBJ2-7; a weak D match, TRBD2 (5 bases). The CDR3 is 13 residues long. V was cut by 9 bases and J by 4 bases, with 16 bases left in between. Germline assignment: CDR1 MNHEY and CDR2 SVGAGI. CDR3 DNA sequence: TGTGCCAGTTGGGAAGAGGGCTTGTACGAGCAGTACTTC. It encodes CASWEEGLYEQYF.

The V gene is TRBV5-1, the J gene TRBJ2-5; a possible D gene is TRBD2 (6 bases). The ends were cut back, 1 base at V and 4 bases at J, with 26 bases in the middle. In germline, CDR1 is SGHRS, CDR2 YFSETQ. This CDR3 is built from 19 residues. Here the CDR3 reads CASSLTWAGRLLVRETQYF. CDR3 DNA sequence: TGCGCCAGCAGCTTGACCTGGGCAGGGAGGCTTTTAGTGAGAGAGACCCAGTACTTC.

The sample holds one count of this clone. The chain uses TRBV9 and TRBJ1-3; possibly TRBD1 for D (6 bases). Germline CDR1 SGDLS, CDR2 YYNGEE. The CDR3 covers 15 residues. Trimming took 0 bases from V and 8 from J, leaving 15 bases between them. In DNA form, the CDR3 reads TGTGCCAGCAGCGTAGCAGGGGCCCGCATAGACACCATATATTTT. It codes for CASSVAGARIDTIYF.

Note on this clone: This sample also contains other DNA sequences that code for the same CDR3. The V call is TRBV7-6, the J call TRBJ2-1, with 15 nucleotides matching TRBD2. Germline CDR1 and CDR2: SGHVS and FNYEAQ. J was trimmed by 8 bases and V by 5 bases; bases with no gene match: 13. This CDR3 has 18 amino acids. The CDR3 nucleotides are TGTGCCAGCAGCACACGGACTAGCGGGGGGGCGGGGGGCGATGAGCAGTTCTTC. This codes for CASSTRTSGGAGGDEQFF.

This chain joins TRBV18 and TRBJ1-4; 9 bases are a match to TRBD1. From germline, CDR1 is KGHSH and CDR2 LQKENI. Trimming removed 3 bases from V and 6 bases from J; junction bases left unmatched: 2. The CDR3 has 14 amino acids. CDR3 nucleotide sequence: TGTGCCAGCTCACCCAGGACAGGGGATGAAAAACTGTTTTTT. It codes for CASSPRTGDEKLFF.

The CDR3 reads CASSQSPTGNTEAFF. The CDR3 region has the DNA TGTGCCAGCAGCCAGTCTCCGACGGGGAACACTGAAGCTTTCTTT. The chain recombines TRBV3-1 (or the pseudogene TRBV3-2) with TRBJ1-1; D gene uncertain. The V and J ends lost 3 bases and 1 base respectively, with 12 bases between them. From germline, CDR1 is LGHDT and CDR2 YNNKEL (reference sequence). The CDR3 totals 15 residues.

This sequence joins TRBV5-1 and TRBJ1-2; 10 bases are a match to TRBD1. The germline V gene has CDR1 SGHRS and CDR2 YFSETQ. The CDR3 consists of 14 residues. The junction had 7 bases not matched to a gene; V was cut back by 5 bases and J by 6 bases. The CDR3 nucleotides are TGCGCCAGCAGGTTCGGGACAGGGGAAGATGGCTACACCTTC. Amino acids: CASRFGTGEDGYTF. Using reference TRBV5-1 and TRBJ1-2 for the parts outside the CDR3, the full variable domain is KAGVTQTPRYLIKTRGQQVTLSCSPISGHRSVSWYQQTPGQGLQFLFEYFSETQRNKGNFPGRFSGRQFSNSRSEMNVSTLELGDSALYLCASRFGTGEDGYTFGSGTRLTVV.

V usage is TRBV28 and J usage is TRBJ1-2; tentatively, D is TRBD1 (6 bases). V was cut by 6 bases and J by 5 bases, with 19 bases left in between. From germline, CDR1 is MDHEN and CDR2 SYDVKM. There are 15 residues in the CDR3. The CDR3 nucleotides read TGTGCCAGCAGGGCTGATCAGGTCCAGGGGTATGGCTACACCTTC. Translated: CASRADQVQGYGYTF.

The chain employs TRBV19 and TRBJ2-7, with D tentatively TRBD2 (5 bases). Trimming left V 4 bases short and J 1 base short, with 14 bases between. Looked up from germline, CDR1 is LNHDA and CDR2 is SQIVND (reference sequence). CDR3 size: 15 residues. CDR3 protein: CASSSLRLPSYEQYF. The DNA of the CDR3 is TGTGCCAGTAGTAGTCTGAGACTACCGTCCTACGAGCAGTACTTC.

This chain links TRBV3-1 (or the pseudogene TRBV3-2) with TRBJ1-2; unclear D gene. Per the germline V gene, CDR1 is LGHDT and CDR2 is YNNKEL (reference sequence). There are 14 residues in the CDR3. V was trimmed by 3 bases and J by 2 bases, leaving 10 bases between them. This CDR3 is CASSQIGVNYGYTF. The CDR3 nucleotides read TGTGCCAGCAGCCAGATCGGGGTAAACTATGGCTACACCTTC.

The chain has TRBV10-2 and TRBJ2-3; TRBD2 might be the D (7 bases). The germline CDR1 and CDR2 sequences are WSHSY and SAAADI. V lost 3 bases and J 2 bases, leaving 12 bases between the germline ends. The CDR3 contains 15 residues. The CDR3 region is CASSERGGDTDTQYF. CDR3 in DNA: TGCGCCAGCAGTGAACGCGGGGGCGACACAGATACGCAGTATTTT.

The genes are TRBV28 and TRBJ2-5; tentatively, D is TRBD1 (6 bases). V was pared by 5 bases and J by 5 bases, with 12 bases between. Germline values: CDR1 MDHEN, CDR2 SYDVKM. There are 13 residues in the CDR3. The CDR3 loop reads CASSQGILETQYF. The CDR3 DNA follows: TGTGCCAGCAGTCAGGGGATTTTGGAGACCCAGTACTTC.